Following are 19 T cell receptor beta chains from one sample sequenced in a study of blood T cell repertoires in COVID-19. Here immunoSEQ multiplex PCR was the method, and the copy in TCRdb shows in-frame clones only, minus some. The sample lists some 670,000 clones; just under 90% were seen once. The sequencing sample was made of peripheral blood. These receptor sequences come from a woman younger than 35 with acute or convalescent COVID-19.

This chain joins TRBV5-4 and TRBJ1-1, with 8 bases lining up with TRBD1. The germline CDR1 and CDR2 sequences are SGHNT and YYREEE (reference sequence). The CDR3 has 15 amino acids. V dropped 3 bases and J dropped 4; count of bases not matched to a gene: 8. The CDR3 sequence is CASSYGQGGGTEAFF. DNA for the CDR3: TGTGCCAGCAGCTACGGACAGGGAGGGGGCACTGAAGCTTTCTTT. The variable domain in full, completed from reference TRBV5-4 and TRBJ1-1, reads ETGVTQSPTHLIKTRGQQVTLRCSSQSGHNTVSWYQQALGQGPQFIFQYYREEENGRGNFPPRFSGLQFPNYSSELNVNALELDDSALYLCASSYGQGGGTEAFFGQGTRLTVV.

The chain has TRBV5-6 and TRBJ1-2; D possibly corresponds to TRBD1 (6 bases). Trimming cost V 4 bases and J 5 bases, with 18 bases left between them. CDR3 length: 15 amino acids. Germline values: CDR1 SGHDT, CDR2 YYEEEE. The CDR3 DNA reads TGTGCCAGCAGCCACGGGGGGCGCACCACTTATGGCTACACCTTC. Encoded protein: CASSHGGRTTYGYTF.

The V call is TRBV3-1 (or the pseudogene TRBV3-2), the J call TRBJ1-3; perhaps TRBD1 as D (6 bases). The V gene's germline CDR1 is LGHDT and CDR2 YNNKEL (reference sequence). The CDR3 sequence is 14 residues long. Trimming shortened V by 4 bases and J by 3 bases, and 10 bases separated the two germline ends. The CDR3 here is CASSPGTSGNTIYF. The DNA for the CDR3 is TGTGCCAGCAGCCCTGGGACAAGTGGAAACACCATATATTTT.

The V and J genes are TRBV7-2 and TRBJ1-1; possibly TRBD1 for D (5 bases). There are 15 residues in the CDR3. In germline, CDR1 is SGHTA, CDR2 FQGNSA. V lost 4 bases and J 0 bases, leaving 12 bases between the germline ends. CDR3 sequence (DNA): TGTGCCAGCAGCTATACGACAGATTTGAACACTGAAGCTTTCTTT. Its translation is CASSYTTDLNTEAFF.

The rearrangement joins TRBV6-2 or TRBV6-3 to TRBJ1-5, with TRBD1 identical over 7 bases. Germline assignment: CDR1 MNHEY and CDR2 SVGEGT. V dropped 5 bases and J dropped 0; count of bases not matched to a gene: 13. The CDR3 has 18 amino acids. In DNA form, the CDR3 reads TGTGCCAGCAGTCCACCGGGACAGATCCCCTATAGCAATCAGCCCCAGCATTTT. Its translation is CASSPPGQIPYSNQPQHF.

The chain couples TRBV6-2 or TRBV6-3 to TRBJ1-2, with a weak D call TRBD1 (5 bases). The length of the CDR3 is 14 residues. The germline gives CDR1 MNHEY, CDR2 SVGEGT. Trimming shortened V by 0 bases and J by 3 bases, and 8 bases separated the two germline ends. DNA for the CDR3: TGTGCCAGCAGTTACTCGGCAGGGCACTATGGCTACACCTTC. Its protein is CASSYSAGHYGYTF.

This chain connects TRBV21-1 to TRBJ1-2; the D call TRBD1 from the table was never checked on the DNA. TRBV21-1 is a listed pseudogene. The length of the CDR3 is 15 residues. This CDR3 is CASRNRDKGSYGYTF. The CDR3 coding sequence is TGTGCCAGCAGGAACCGGGACAAGGGGTCATATGGCTACACCTTC.

J is TRBJ1-1 and V is TRBV18; D is unresolved. The CDR3 has 14 residues. Trimming removed 3 bases at V and 1 base at J, with 9 bases between. Germline V gene lookup returns CDR1 KGHSH and CDR2 LQKENI. The CDR3 region has the DNA TGTGCCAGCTCACCCGATATCAGGAACACTGAAGCTTTCTTT. It codes for CASSPDIRNTEAFF. The full variable domain, with the rest looked up from reference TRBV18 and TRBJ1-1, is NAGVMQNPRHLVRRRGQEARLRCSPMKGHSHVYWYRQLPEEGLKFMVYLQKENIIDESGMPKERFSAEFPKEGPSILRIQQVVRGDSAAYFCASSPDIRNTEAFFGQGTRLTVV.

The CDR3 loop reads CASRLGQGILNTEAFF. The CDR3 coding sequence is TGTGCCAGCAGGCTGGGACAGGGAATCCTGAACACTGAAGCTTTCTTT. This chain joins TRBV27 and TRBJ1-1; 9 positions match TRBD1. V lost 6 bases and J lost 0; bases outside the gene matches: 8. CDR1 MNHEY and CDR2 SMNVEV come from the germline V gene (reference sequence). The CDR3 loop spans 16 amino acids.

The J gene is TRBJ1-1, the V gene TRBV6-2 or TRBV6-3, with D hard to call. The CDR3 covers 14 residues. Trimming left V 4 bases short and J 1 base short, with 10 bases between. Germline CDR1 and CDR2: MNHEY and SVGEGT. In DNA, the CDR3 is TGTGCCAGCAGTTTTAGCGGGCCGAACACTGAAGCTTTCTTT. Protein sequence: CASSFSGPNTEAFF.

The chain combines TRBV3-1 (or the pseudogene TRBV3-2) with TRBJ2-5; 7 bases line up with TRBD2. Germline V gene data show CDR1 as LGHDT and CDR2 as YNNKEL (reference sequence). This CDR3 is 18 amino acids long. V gave up 2 bases and J gave up 5 bases; unmatched junction bases: 17. CDR3 sequence reads: CASSQIPGLADPRETQYF. CDR3 DNA: TGTGCCAGCAGCCAAATCCCAGGGCTAGCGGACCCCCGGGAGACCCAGTACTTC.

This clone was detected once. V usage is TRBV5-1 and J usage is TRBJ1-3; 8 bases align to TRBD1. Germline-derived CDR1 and CDR2 are SGHRS and YFSETQ. The CDR3 has 16 residues. The junction had 4 bases not matched to a gene; V was cut back by 1 base and J by 1 base. The CDR3 bases are TGCGCCAGCAGCTTGCCAGGGGGCTCTTCTGGAAACACCATATATTTT. It yields the protein CASSLPGGSSGNTIYF.

The CDR3 region has the DNA TGTGCCTGCACACAGGGACTGAACACTGAAGCTTTCTTT. Amino acid sequence: CACTQGLNTEAFF. V is TRBV30 and J is TRBJ1-1, with D possibly being TRBD1 (6 bases). Trimming removed 6 bases from V and 0 bases from J, with 11 bases in between. The CDR3 spans 13 residues. Per the germline V gene, CDR1 is GTSNPN and CDR2 is SVGIG (reference sequence).

The V and J genes are TRBV12-3 or TRBV12-4 and TRBJ2-7; D call uncertain. Trimming removed 2 bases from V and 7 bases from J, with 6 bases in between. The CDR3 has 11 amino acids. The CDR3, as DNA: TGTGCCAGCAGTTTAAGCCTGGAGCAGTACTTC. Its translation is CASSLSLEQYF.

The chain links TRBV12-3 or TRBV12-4 to TRBJ1-2; 7 nucleotides align to TRBD1. Trimming at V came to 5 bases and at J to 5 bases, leaving 5 bases not matched to a gene. The CDR3 is made up of 13 amino acids. CDR3 in amino acids: CASSDRDTYGYTF. The CDR3 bases are TGTGCCAGCAGTGACAGGGACACATATGGCTACACCTTC.

Only one count was recorded for this clone. The V and J genes are TRBV19 and TRBJ2-7; 7 bases match TRBD1. Trimming at V came to 6 bases and at J to 0 bases, leaving 5 bases not matched to a gene. Germline-derived CDR1 and CDR2 are LNHDA and SQIVND (reference sequence). This CDR3 comprises 14 residues. The CDR3 DNA reads TGTGCCAGTAGCTCAACAGGGGCCTCCTACGAGCAGTACTTC. Residues: CASSSTGASYEQYF.

The chain combines TRBV27 with TRBJ1-4, with D perhaps TRBD1 (5 bases). With 0 bases removed from V and 5 bases from J, the gap between germline ends came to 13 bases. The CDR3 loop spans 16 amino acids. The germline V gene has CDR1 MNHEY and CDR2 SMNVEV (reference sequence). The CDR3 protein is CASSLSIRDTNEKLFF. The DNA for the CDR3 is TGTGCCAGCAGTTTATCGATCAGGGATACGAATGAAAAACTGTTTTTT.

The chain combines TRBV29-1 with TRBJ2-2; 8 bases agree with TRBD1. The CDR3 covers 12 residues. Germline V gene sequence: CDR1 SQVTM, CDR2 ANQGSEA. This chain's CDR3 is CSPQGDRRELFF. CDR3 sequence (DNA): TGCAGTCCACAGGGGGATCGGCGGGAGCTGTTTTTT.

This rearrangement joins TRBV27 to TRBJ2-1, with D unresolved. Deletions cut 3 bases from V and 0 bases from J, with 15 bases between. This CDR3 region has 17 residues. Germline V gene data show CDR1 as MNHEY and CDR2 as SMNVEV (reference sequence). The CDR3 DNA follows: TGTGCCAGCAGTTTTGGCAGACACCCATACTCCTACAATGAGCAGTTCTTC. Translated: CASSFGRHPYSYNEQFF.